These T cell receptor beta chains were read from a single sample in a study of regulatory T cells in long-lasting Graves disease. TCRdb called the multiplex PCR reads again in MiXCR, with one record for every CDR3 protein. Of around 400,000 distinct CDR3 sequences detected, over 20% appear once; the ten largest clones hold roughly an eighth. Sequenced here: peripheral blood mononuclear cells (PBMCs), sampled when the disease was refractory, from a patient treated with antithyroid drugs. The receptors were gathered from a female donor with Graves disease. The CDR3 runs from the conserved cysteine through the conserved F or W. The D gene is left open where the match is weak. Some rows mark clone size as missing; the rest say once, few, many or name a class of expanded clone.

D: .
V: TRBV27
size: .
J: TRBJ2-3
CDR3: CASSSPPGDTQYF
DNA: TGTGCCAGCAGTTCCCCCCCGGGAGATACGCAGTATTTT

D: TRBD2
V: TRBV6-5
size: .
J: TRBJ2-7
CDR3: CASSSDSSGSSYEQYF
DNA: TGTGCCAGCAGTTCAGACTCTAGCGGTAGCTCCTACGAGCAGTACTTC

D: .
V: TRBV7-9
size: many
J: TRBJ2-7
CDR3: CASSLTQGTYEQYF
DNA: TGTGCCAGCAGCTTAACACAGGGTACCTACGAGCAGTACTTC

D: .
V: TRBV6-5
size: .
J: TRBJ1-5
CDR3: CASTYTAPGLKPQHF
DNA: TGTGCCAGCACTTATACGGCTCCAGGGTTGAAGCCCCAGCATTTT

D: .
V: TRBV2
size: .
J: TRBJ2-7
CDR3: CASSDGDRVGIQYF
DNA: TGTGCCAGCAGTGACGGTGATAGGGTAGGGATTCAGTACTTC

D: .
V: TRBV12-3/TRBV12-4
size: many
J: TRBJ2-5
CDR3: CASSLGVETQYF
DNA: TGTGCCAGCAGTTTGGGGGTGGAGACCCAGTACTTC

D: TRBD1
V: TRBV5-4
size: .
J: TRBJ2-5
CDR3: CASSKQDRGRGETQYF
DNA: TGTGCCAGCAGCAAACAAGACAGGGGGCGAGGAGAGACCCAGTACTTC

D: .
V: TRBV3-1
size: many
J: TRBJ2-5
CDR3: CASSQSSGAYQETQYF
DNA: TGTGCCAGCAGCCAATCGTCCGGGGCCTACCAAGAGACCCAGTACTTC

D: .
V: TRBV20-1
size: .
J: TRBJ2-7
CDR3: CSARDSQRGKRAVYF
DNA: TGCAGTGCTAGAGATTCCCAGAGAGGAAAGCGTGCGGTGTACTTC

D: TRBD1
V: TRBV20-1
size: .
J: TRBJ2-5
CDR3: CSVSRGIEETQYF
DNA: TGCAGTGTAAGCAGGGGGATTGAGGAGACCCAGTACTTC

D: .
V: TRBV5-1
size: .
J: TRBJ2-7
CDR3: CASSLVVKDGSYEQYF
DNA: TGCGCCAGCAGCTTGGTCGTCAAGGACGGCTCCTACGAGCAGTACTTC

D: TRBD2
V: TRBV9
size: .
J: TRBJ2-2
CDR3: CASSVSGINTGELFF
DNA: TGTGCCAGCAGCGTTAGCGGGATCAACACCGGGGAGCTGTTTTTT

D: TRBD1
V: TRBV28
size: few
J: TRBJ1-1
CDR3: CASSLEDRVADTEAFF
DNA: TGTGCCAGCAGTTTAGAGGACAGGGTTGCTGACACTGAAGCTTTCTTT

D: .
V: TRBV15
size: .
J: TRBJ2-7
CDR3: CATSRDGQGTYEQYF
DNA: TGTGCCACCAGCAGAGATGGCCAGGGGACCTACGAGCAGTACTTC

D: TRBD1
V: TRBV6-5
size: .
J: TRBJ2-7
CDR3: CASSYFPLRTGAYEQYF
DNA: TGTGCCAGCAGTTACTTTCCCCTAAGGACAGGGGCCTACGAGCAGTACTTC

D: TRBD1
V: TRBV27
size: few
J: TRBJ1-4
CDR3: CASSYRGQGGEKLFF
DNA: TGTGCCAGCAGTTATAGGGGACAGGGAGGTGAAAAACTGTTTTTT

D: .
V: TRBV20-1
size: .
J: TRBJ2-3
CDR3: CSARGPSTDTQYF
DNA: TGCAGTGCTAGAGGGCCGAGCACAGATACGCAGTATTTT

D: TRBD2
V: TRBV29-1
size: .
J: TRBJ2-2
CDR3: CSAKDLAGDSGELFF
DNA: TGCAGCGCCAAGGACCTAGCGGGAGATTCCGGGGAGCTGTTTTTT

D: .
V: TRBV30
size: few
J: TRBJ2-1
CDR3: CAWSHGRGIEQFF
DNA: TGTGCCTGGAGTCACGGTCGGGGGATTGAGCAGTTCTTC

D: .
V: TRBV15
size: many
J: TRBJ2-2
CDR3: CATSRETGELFF
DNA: TGTGCCACCAGCCGGGAGACCGGGGAGCTGTTTTTT

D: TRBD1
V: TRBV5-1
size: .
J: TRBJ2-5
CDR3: CARSQGAQETQYF
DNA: TGCGCCAGATCACAGGGGGCCCAAGAGACCCAGTACTTC

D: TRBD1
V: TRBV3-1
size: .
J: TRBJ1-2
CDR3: CASSQPGTGGNYGYTF
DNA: TGTGCCAGCAGCCAACCCGGGACAGGGGGCAACTATGGCTACACCTTC

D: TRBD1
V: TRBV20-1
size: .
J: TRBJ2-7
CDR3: CSARGQGASIEQYF
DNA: TGCAGTGCTAGAGGACAGGGGGCTTCGATCGAGCAGTACTTC

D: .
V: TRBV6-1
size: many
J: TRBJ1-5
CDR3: CASSRGTRQPQHF
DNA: TGTGCCAGCAGTCGGGGAACACGGCAGCCCCAGCATTTT

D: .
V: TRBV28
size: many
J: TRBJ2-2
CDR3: CASSLIDTGELFF
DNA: TGTGCCAGCAGTTTAATAGACACCGGGGAGCTGTTTTTT

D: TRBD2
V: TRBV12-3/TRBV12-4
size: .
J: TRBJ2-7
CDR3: CASSFSAGELGEQYF
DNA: TGTGCCAGCAGTTTTTCCGCGGGAGAGCTAGGCGAGCAGTACTTC

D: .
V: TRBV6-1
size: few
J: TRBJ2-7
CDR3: CASSQIYEYGLF
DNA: TGTGCCAGCAGCCAGATTTATGAGTACGGCTTGTTC

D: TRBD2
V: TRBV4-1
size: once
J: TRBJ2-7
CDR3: CASSQVAGGGGTYEQYF
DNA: TGCGCCAGCAGCCAAGTAGCGGGTGGGGGGGGAACCTACGAGCAGTACTTC

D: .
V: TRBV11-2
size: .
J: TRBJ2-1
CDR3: CASSLRRVEQFF
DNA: TGTGCCAGCAGCTTAAGGCGGGTTGAGCAGTTCTTC

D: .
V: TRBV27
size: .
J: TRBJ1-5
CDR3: CASSLAGEGQPQHF
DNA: TGTGCCAGCAGTTTGGCAGGAGAGGGGCAGCCCCAGCATTTT

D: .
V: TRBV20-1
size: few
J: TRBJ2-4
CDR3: CSAFMLGAKNIQYF
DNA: TGCAGTGCTTTCATGTTGGGAGCCAAAAACATTCAGTACTTC

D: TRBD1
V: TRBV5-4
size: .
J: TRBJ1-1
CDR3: CASSLTDRGAEAFF
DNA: TGTGCCAGCAGCCTCACTGACAGGGGCGCTGAAGCTTTCTTT

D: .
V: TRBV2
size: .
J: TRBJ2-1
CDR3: CASRGNNEQFF
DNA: TGTGCCAGCCGGGGAAACAATGAGCAGTTCTTC

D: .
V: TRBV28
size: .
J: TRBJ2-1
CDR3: CASSFPRDSIYNEQFF
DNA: TGTGCCAGCAGTTTCCCCCGGGACTCCATCTACAATGAGCAGTTCTTC

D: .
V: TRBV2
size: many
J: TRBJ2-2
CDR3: CASNHIQTGYSGYTGELFF
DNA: TGTGCCAGCAACCATATCCAGACAGGATATTCGGGATACACCGGGGAGCTGTTTTTT

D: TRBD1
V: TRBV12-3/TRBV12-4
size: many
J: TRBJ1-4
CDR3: CASSFYRGSDEKLFF
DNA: TGTGCCAGCAGTTTCTACAGGGGGTCAGATGAAAAACTGTTTTTT

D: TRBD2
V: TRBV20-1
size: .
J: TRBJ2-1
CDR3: CSAPHVAGDLREQFF
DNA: TGCAGTGCTCCTCATGTAGCGGGAGATCTTCGTGAGCAGTTCTTC

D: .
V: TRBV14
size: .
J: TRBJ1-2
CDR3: CASSPVGGFGYTF
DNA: TGTGCCAGCAGCCCCGTGGGCGGGTTTGGCTACACCTTC

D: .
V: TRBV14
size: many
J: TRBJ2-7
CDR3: CASSQVELTSYEQYF
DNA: TGTGCCAGCAGCCAAGTAGAGCTAACCTCCTACGAGCAGTACTTC

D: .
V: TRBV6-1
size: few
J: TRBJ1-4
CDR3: CASNSPKAVLKTKLFF
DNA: TGTGCCAGCAACTCGCCCAAGGCAGTATTGAAGACAAAACTGTTTTTT

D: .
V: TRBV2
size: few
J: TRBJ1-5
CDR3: CASSHQDSNQPQHF
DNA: TGCGCCAGCAGCCATCAGGACAGCAATCAGCCCCAGCATTTT

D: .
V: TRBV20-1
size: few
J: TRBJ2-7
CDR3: CSARDGQNYEQYF
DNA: TGCAGTGCTAGAGACGGCCAGAACTACGAGCAGTACTTC

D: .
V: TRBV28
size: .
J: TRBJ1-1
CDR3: CASSYLYGDVNTGAFF
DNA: TGTGCCAGCAGTTACCTATACGGGGACGTGAACACTGGAGCTTTCTTT

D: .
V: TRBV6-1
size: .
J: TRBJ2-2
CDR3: CASSEAIGYGELFF
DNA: TGTGCCAGCAGTGAAGCAATAGGTTACGGGGAGCTGTTTTTT

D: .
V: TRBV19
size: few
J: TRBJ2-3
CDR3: CASRATVSTDTQYF
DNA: TGTGCCAGTAGAGCCACGGTCAGCACAGATACGCAGTATTTT

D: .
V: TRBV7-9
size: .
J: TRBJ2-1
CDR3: CASSLVGSSYNEQFF
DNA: TGTGCCAGCAGCTTAGTCGGGAGCTCCTACAATGAGCAGTTCTTC

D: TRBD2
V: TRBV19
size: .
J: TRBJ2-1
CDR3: CASSTTPGLAGVYEQFF
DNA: TGTGCCAGTAGTACGACCCCGGGACTAGCGGGAGTGTACGAGCAGTTCTTC

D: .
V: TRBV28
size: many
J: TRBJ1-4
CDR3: CASSLQGKANEKLFF
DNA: TGTGCCAGCAGTCTGCAGGGGAAAGCTAATGAAAAACTGTTTTTT

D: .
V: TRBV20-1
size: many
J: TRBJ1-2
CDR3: CSAREYSVGYTF
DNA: TGCAGTGCTAGGGAATACAGCGTCGGCTACACCTTC

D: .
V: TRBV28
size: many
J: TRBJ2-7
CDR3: CASSLFTGSGEQYF
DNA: TGTGCCAGCAGTTTATTTACAGGGTCTGGCGAGCAGTACTTC

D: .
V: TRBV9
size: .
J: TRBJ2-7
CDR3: CASSVAGGTSYEQYF
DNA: TGTGCCAGCAGCGTAGCTGGGGGAACCTCCTACGAGCAGTACTTC

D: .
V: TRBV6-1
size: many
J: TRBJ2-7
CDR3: CASTQGTGYEQYF
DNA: TGTGCCAGTACCCAGGGCACGGGGTACGAGCAGTACTTC

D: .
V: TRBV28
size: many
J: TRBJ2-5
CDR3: CASSSPGAQQETQYF
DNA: TGTGCCAGCAGTTCACCGGGAGCCCAACAAGAGACCCAGTACTTC